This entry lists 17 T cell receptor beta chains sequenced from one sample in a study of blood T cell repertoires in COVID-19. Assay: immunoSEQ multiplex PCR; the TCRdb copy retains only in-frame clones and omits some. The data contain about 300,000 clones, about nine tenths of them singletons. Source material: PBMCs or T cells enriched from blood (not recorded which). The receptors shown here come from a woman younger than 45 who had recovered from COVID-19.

The CDR3 region is CASSLGLAYEQYF. The CDR3 region has the DNA TGTGCCAGCAGTTTGGGGCTGGCCTACGAGCAGTACTTC. The chain links TRBV6-6 to TRBJ2-7, with a possible D match to TRBD1 (5 bases). The CDR3 has 13 amino acids. In germline, CDR1 is MNHNY, CDR2 SVGAGI (reference sequence). Trimming left V 4 bases short and J 2 bases short, with 9 bases between.

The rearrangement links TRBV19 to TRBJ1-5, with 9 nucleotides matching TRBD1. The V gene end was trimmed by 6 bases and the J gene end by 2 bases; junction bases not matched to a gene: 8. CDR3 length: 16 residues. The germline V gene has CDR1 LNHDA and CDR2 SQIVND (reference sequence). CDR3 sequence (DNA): TGTGCCAGTAGCATGGGACAGGGCGACCGCAATCAGCCCCAGCATTTT. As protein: CASSMGQGDRNQPQHF.

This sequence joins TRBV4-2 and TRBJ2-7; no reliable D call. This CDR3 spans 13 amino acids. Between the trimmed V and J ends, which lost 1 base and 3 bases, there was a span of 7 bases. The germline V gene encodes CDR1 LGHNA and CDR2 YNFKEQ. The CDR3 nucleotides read TGTGCCAGCAGCCAAGTCCCAAACTACGAGCAGTACTTC. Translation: CASSQVPNYEQYF.

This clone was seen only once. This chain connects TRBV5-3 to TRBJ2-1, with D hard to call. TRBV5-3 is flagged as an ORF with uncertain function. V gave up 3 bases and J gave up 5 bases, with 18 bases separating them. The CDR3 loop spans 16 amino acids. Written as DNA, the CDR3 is TGTGCCAGAAGCTCCGGAGCCCGGCCGAAAAACAATGAGCAGTTCTTC. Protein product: CARSSGARPKNNEQFF.

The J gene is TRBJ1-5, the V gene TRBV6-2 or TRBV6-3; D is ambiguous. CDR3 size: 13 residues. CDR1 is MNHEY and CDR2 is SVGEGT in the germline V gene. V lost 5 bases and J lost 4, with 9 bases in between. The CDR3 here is CASSGRINQPQHF. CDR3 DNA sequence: TGTGCCAGCAGTGGCAGGATTAATCAGCCCCAGCATTTT.

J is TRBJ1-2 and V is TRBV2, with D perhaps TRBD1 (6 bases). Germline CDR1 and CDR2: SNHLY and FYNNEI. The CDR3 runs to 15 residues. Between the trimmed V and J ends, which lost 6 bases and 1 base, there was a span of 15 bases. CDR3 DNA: TGTGCCAGCAGGGGTGTCTACAGGGATAACTATGGCTACACCTTC. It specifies CASRGVYRDNYGYTF.

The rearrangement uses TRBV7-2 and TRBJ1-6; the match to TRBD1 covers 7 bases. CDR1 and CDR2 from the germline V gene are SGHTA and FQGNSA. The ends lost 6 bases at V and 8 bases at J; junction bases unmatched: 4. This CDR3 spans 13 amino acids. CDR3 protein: CASRDRWDSPLHF. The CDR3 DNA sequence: TGTGCCAGCAGGGACAGGTGGGATTCACCCCTCCACTTT.

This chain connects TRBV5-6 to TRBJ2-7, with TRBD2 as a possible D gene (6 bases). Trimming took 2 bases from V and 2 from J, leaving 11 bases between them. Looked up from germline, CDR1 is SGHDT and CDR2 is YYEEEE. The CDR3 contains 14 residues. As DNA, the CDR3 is TGTGCCAGCAGCTTATATAGCGGTACCTACGAGCAGTACTTC. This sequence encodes CASSLYSGTYEQYF. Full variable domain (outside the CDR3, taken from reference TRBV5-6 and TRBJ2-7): DAGVTQSPTHLIKTRGQQVTLRCSPKSGHDTVSWYQQALGQGPQFIFQYYEEEERQRGNFPDRFSGHQFPNYSSELNVNALLLGDSALYLCASSLYSGTYEQYFGPGTRLTVT.

DNA of the CDR3: TGTGCCAGCAGTTATCAAACAGGGAGGAACACTGAAGCTTTCTTT. It is translated as CASSYQTGRNTEAFF. V usage is TRBV6-6 and J usage is TRBJ1-1; tentatively, D is TRBD1 (6 bases). V was shortened by 3 bases and J by 1 base, with 12 bases between the two germline ends. Germline V CDR1 and CDR2: MNHNY, SVGAGI (reference sequence). CDR3 length: 15 amino acids.

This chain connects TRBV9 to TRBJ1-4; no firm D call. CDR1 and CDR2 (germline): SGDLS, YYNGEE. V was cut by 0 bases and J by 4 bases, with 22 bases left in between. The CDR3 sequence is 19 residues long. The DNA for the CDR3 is TGTGCCAGCAGCGTAGATCCCTCAGCGGCGCAGGCAGTTAATGAAAAACTGTTTTTT. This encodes CASSVDPSAAQAVNEKLFF.

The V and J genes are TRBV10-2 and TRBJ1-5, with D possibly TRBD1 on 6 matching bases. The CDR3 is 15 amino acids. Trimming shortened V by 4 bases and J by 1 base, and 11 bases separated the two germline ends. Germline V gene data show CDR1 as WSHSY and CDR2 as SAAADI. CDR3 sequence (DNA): TGCGCCAGCAGTGTTTCACAGGGAAGCAATCAGCCCCAGCATTTT. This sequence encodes CASSVSQGSNQPQHF.

CDR3: CASKRRENTEAFF. The CDR3 DNA sequence: TGTGCCAGTAAACGGAGGGAGAACACTGAAGCTTTCTTT. V and J are TRBV19 and TRBJ1-1; D gene unclear. Germline CDR1 and CDR2: LNHDA and SQIVND (reference sequence). V shed 7 bases and J shed 1 base, with 10 bases lying between them. The CDR3 runs to 13 residues.

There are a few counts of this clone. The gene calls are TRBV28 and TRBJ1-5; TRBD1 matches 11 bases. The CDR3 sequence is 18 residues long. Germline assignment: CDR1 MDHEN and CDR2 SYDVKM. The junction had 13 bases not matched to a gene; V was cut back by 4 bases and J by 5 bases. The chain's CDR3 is CASSSIPLGQGAYQPQHF. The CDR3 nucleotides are TGTGCCAGCAGTTCCATCCCTCTCGGACAGGGGGCCTATCAGCCCCAGCATTTT.

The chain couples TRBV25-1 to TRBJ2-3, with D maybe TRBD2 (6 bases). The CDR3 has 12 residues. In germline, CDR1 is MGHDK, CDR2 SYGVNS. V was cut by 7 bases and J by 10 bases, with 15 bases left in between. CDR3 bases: TGTGCCAGCAACCGACTAGGGGTAGCGCAGTATTTT. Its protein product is CASNRLGVAQYF.

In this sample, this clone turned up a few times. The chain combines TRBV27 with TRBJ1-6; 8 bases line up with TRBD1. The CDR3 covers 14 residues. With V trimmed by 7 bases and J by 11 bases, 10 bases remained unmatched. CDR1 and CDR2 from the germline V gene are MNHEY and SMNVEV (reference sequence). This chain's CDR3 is CASTHGQGNPPLHF. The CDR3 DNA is TGTGCCAGCACCCACGGACAGGGAAATCCACCCCTCCACTTT.

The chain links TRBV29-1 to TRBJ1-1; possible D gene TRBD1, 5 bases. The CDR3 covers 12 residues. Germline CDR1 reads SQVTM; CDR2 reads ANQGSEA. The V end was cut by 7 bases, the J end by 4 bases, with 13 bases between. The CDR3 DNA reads TGCAGCGGGGAGGGGCTAAGCACTGAAGCTTTCTTT. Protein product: CSGEGLSTEAFF.

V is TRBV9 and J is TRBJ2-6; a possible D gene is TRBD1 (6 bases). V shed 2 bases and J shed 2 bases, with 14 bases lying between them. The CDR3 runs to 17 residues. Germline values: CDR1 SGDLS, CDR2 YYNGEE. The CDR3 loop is CASSVSPRGPGANVLTF. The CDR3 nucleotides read TGTGCCAGCAGCGTCTCACCCAGGGGCCCTGGGGCCAACGTCCTGACTTTC.